The rows below give T cell receptor beta chains drawn from one sample of a study of cytomegalovirus exposure and HLA in healthy donors. TCRdb keeps only in-frame clones here, not all; method: immunoSEQ multiplex PCR. The sample holds under 150,000 clones, 55% to 75% seen once. The sample comprised PBMCs. These receptors all stem from a middle-aged woman in good health and CMV-seropositive. CDR3s include the opening cysteine and the closing phenylalanine or tryptophan. A D gene is named only where the DNA matches it firmly.

V	D	J	CDR3
TRBV12-5	NA	TRBJ2-1	CASGLAGGWNEQFF
TRBV6-5	NA	TRBJ2-7	CASSYSCEQYF
TRBV25-1	TRBD1	TRBJ2-7	CASSVDRGPTYEQYF
TRBV7-8	NA	TRBJ1-5	CASSLYQGPSQPQHF
TRBV7-9	NA	TRBJ2-2	CASSWGTNTGELFF
TRBV15	TRBD2	TRBJ2-4	CATSPGGVAKNIQYF
TRBV27	NA	TRBJ1-4	CASSARMNSVEKLFF
TRBV5-1	TRBD1	TRBJ2-5	CASSSGQGARQETQYF
TRBV19	NA	TRBJ2-3	CASRSGDAPTDTQYF
TRBV7-6	TRBD1	TRBJ2-2	CASSHSSTGANTGELFF
TRBV11-1	NA	TRBJ2-1	CASSLDRGEQFF
TRBV7-3	TRBD2	TRBJ2-2	CASSPQLAGATGELFF
TRBV27	NA	TRBJ1-5	CASTLNQPQHF
TRBV11-2	TRBD1	TRBJ2-7	CASQQGAGYEQYF
TRBV18	TRBD1	TRBJ2-6	CASSPLDRGRRSF
TRBV4-3	NA	TRBJ1-4	CASSQGQVREKLFF
TRBV25-1	NA	TRBJ1-5	CASSAQDRQPQHF
TRBV9	TRBD2	TRBJ2-2	CASSAVAGEGGRTGELFF
TRBV27	TRBD1	TRBJ2-7	CASSLHTLDRGVYEQYF
TRBV4-2	NA	TRBJ1-6	CASSQAGGRRRGSPLHF
TRBV5-5	NA	TRBJ1-2	CASSPVRVWGYGYTF
TRBV7-2	TRBD2	TRBJ2-7	CASSGRAYEQYF
TRBV18	NA	TRBJ1-1	CASFTLNTEAFF
TRBV27	NA	TRBJ2-3	CASSLSAAASTDTQYF
TRBV28	NA	TRBJ2-5	CASSPPEDSIQETQYF
TRBV7-6	NA	TRBJ2-3	CASSLEGQLLDTQYF
TRBV4-1	TRBD1	TRBJ2-3	CASSQLSGTATDTQYF
TRBV4-2	NA	TRBJ1-1	CASSQVSGNTEAFF
TRBV2	TRBD2	TRBJ2-5	CASVRGGLAGASQETQYF
TRBV7-6	TRBD2	TRBJ2-2	CASSIRLAGEPGELFF
TRBV9	TRBD2	TRBJ2-3	CASSGLAGGADTQYF
TRBV19	TRBD1	TRBJ1-2	CASTNQGTVGYTF
TRBV28	NA	TRBJ1-1	CASTSNTEAFF